These 32 T cell receptor beta chains were all obtained from the same sample, sequenced in a study of human T cells and chemical hapten exposure. The time point is: patch test 1, 2 weeks after DPC sensitization. Treatment here: therapeutic diphenylcyclopropenone sensitization with weekly scalp DPC. TCRdb ran MiXCR on the RACE reads and lists one entry per CDR3 protein. The data contain approximately 400,000 distinct CDR3 sequences, about 4.8% of them seen just once; the ten biggest clones take up approximately 2.1%. Here the sequenced sample was whole blood, taken in connection with sensitization to the hapten diphenylcyclopropenone (DPC). These receptors were collected from a woman aged 50 to 60 with alopecia areata. Some clones in this sample may be carry-over from other donors' samples.

This clonotype occurred a few times. The V call is TRBV3-1, the J call TRBJ1-1; D is ambiguous. The CDR3 has 13 amino acids. The germline V gene has CDR1 LGHDT and CDR2 YNNKEL (reference sequence). Trimming left V 1 base short and J 10 bases short, with 13 bases between. The CDR3 DNA sequence: TGTGCCAGCAGCCAAGTGAGATCCCCGAGAGCTTTCTTT. It encodes CASSQVRSPRAFF. Full variable domain (rest looked up from reference TRBV3-1 and TRBJ1-1): DTAVSQTPKYLVTQMGNDKSIKCEQNLGHDTMYWYKQDSKKFLKIMFSYNNKELIINETVPNRFSPKSPDKAHLNLHINSLELGDSAVYFCASSQVRSPRAFFGQGTRLTVV.

This clonotype was detected ten times or more. This rearrangement joins TRBV29-1 to TRBJ1-1; D is uncertain. The CDR3 consists of 14 residues. Germline CDR1 SQVTM, CDR2 ANQGSEA. Deletions cut 1 base from V and 1 base from J, with 10 bases between. CDR3 in amino acids: CSVEGPGRNTEAFF. The CDR3 bases are TGCAGCGTTGAAGGGCCAGGCAGGAACACTGAAGCTTTCTTT.

This clonotype was seen only a few times. This sequence joins TRBV20-1 and TRBJ1-2; no clear D. Trimming removed 3 bases at V and 2 bases at J, with 4 bases between. Germline CDR1 DFQATT, CDR2 SNEGSKA (reference sequence). The CDR3 runs to 11 residues. The CDR3 loop reads CSARDNYGYTF. In nucleotides, the CDR3 is TGCAGTGCTAGGGACAACTATGGCTACACCTTC.

In its sample, this clonotype was seen a few times. The chain has TRBV5-1 and TRBJ2-6; the D gene could be TRBD1 or TRBD2 (5 bases each). The germline gives CDR1 SGHRS, CDR2 YFSETQ. V dropped 7 bases and J dropped 3 bases, with 14 bases sitting between them. This CDR3 contains 15 residues. CDR3 DNA sequence: TGCGCCAGCTCTCCCATGGGGGATGGGGCCAACGTCCTGACTTTC. Its protein is CASSPMGDGANVLTF.

This clonotype was recorded at least ten times. The CDR3 loop reads CASSLSPEYGYTF. CDR3 coding DNA: TGTGCCAGCAGTTTAAGCCCAGAGTATGGCTACACCTTC. This rearrangement joins TRBV28 to TRBJ1-2; no clear D gene. V lost 2 bases, J lost 5 bases, and 9 bases lay in between. CDR1 MDHEN and CDR2 SYDVKM come from the germline V gene. This CDR3 has 13 amino acids.

The CDR3 loop reads CASSLGGQGLWQYF. The DNA of the CDR3 is TGTGCCAGCAGTTTGGGGGGACAGGGTTTGTGGCAGTACTTC. The chain has TRBV28 and TRBJ2-7; 9 bases are shared with TRBD1. The trim removed 3 bases at V and 9 bases at J, leaving 9 bases unmatched. CDR1 is MDHEN, CDR2 SYDVKM, per germline. This CDR3 spans 14 amino acids.

This clonotype was seen a few times. This sequence joins TRBV7-9 and TRBJ1-5, with D hard to call. Between the trimmed V and J ends, which lost 4 bases and 7 bases, there was a span of 11 bases. The CDR3 has 13 amino acids. Germline assignment: CDR1 SEHNR and CDR2 FQNEAQ (reference sequence). The CDR3 DNA sequence: TGTGCCAGCAGCTCTACCGCAGGCCAGCCCCAGCATTTT. This encodes CASSSTAGQPQHF.

This clonotype showed up just a few times. In DNA, the CDR3 is TGTGCCAGCAGTTACATGGGGGCGCAGGGTAACGAGCAGTACTTC. It translates to CASSYMGAQGNEQYF. The rearrangement joins TRBV6-5 to TRBJ2-7, with D maybe TRBD1 (6 bases). Trimming took off 2 bases at V and 5 bases at J, with 16 bases between the two ends. From germline, CDR1 is MNHEY and CDR2 SVGAGI. The CDR3 has 15 amino acids.

This clonotype was counted ten times or more. The rearrangement joins TRBV20-1 to TRBJ1-1, with TRBD1 identical over 7 bases. Germline V gene sequence: CDR1 DFQATT, CDR2 SNEGSKA (reference sequence). The CDR3 has 14 residues. V lost 6 bases to trimming and J lost 0 bases; unmatched junction nucleotides: 7. Here the CDR3 reads CSADRQGLNTEAFF. The CDR3 DNA is TGCAGTGCGGACCGACAGGGCCTGAACACTGAAGCTTTCTTT.

This clonotype was detected many times. This rearrangement joins TRBV28 to TRBJ2-3, with D maybe TRBD1 (8 bases). Trimming took 10 bases from V and 0 from J, leaving 14 bases between them. The CDR3 is 14 residues long. The germline CDR1 and CDR2 sequences are MDHEN and SYDVKM. CDR3 sequence reads: CAMGGTGSTDTQYF. The CDR3 DNA sequence: TGTGCCATGGGAGGGACAGGTAGCACAGATACGCAGTATTTT.

This clonotype was recorded at least ten times. This chain joins TRBV3-1 and TRBJ2-2; 7 bases map to TRBD1. In germline, CDR1 is LGHDT, CDR2 YNNKEL (reference sequence). The CDR3 covers 14 residues. The trim removed 7 bases at V and 3 bases at J, leaving 5 bases unmatched. CDR3 coding DNA: TGTGCCAGCACCCCAGGGGGTGACACCGGGGAGCTGTTTTTT. Translation: CASTPGGDTGELFF.

This clonotype was observed at least ten times. The chain employs TRBV5-1 and TRBJ2-7; D not resolved. Trimming left V 0 bases short and J 2 bases short, with 15 bases between. Looked up from germline, CDR1 is SGHRS and CDR2 is YFSETQ. This CDR3 contains 16 residues. The CDR3 reads CASSLAGPGSAYEQYF. The CDR3 region has the DNA TGCGCCAGCAGCTTGGCCGGCCCCGGGTCCGCCTACGAGCAGTACTTC.

This clonotype was detected many times. DNA of the CDR3: TGTGCCAGCAGCTTATTAGAAGGACAGCCCTTCTATGGCTACACCTTC. Encoded protein: CASSLLEGQPFYGYTF. This chain joins TRBV7-2 and TRBJ1-2; D is perhaps TRBD1 (6 bases). There are 16 residues in the CDR3. Germline values: CDR1 SGHTA, CDR2 FQGNSA. Trimming stripped 2 bases from V and 4 bases from J, with 17 bases between.

The gene calls are TRBV6-5 and TRBJ2-2, with D possibly being TRBD2 (6 bases). Trimming left V 2 bases short and J 6 bases short, with 13 bases between. Germline CDR1 and CDR2: MNHEY and SVGAGI. This CDR3 has 15 residues. CDR3 DNA sequence: TGTGCCAGCAGTTACCTCCAGGCGGGGCCCGGGGAGCTGTTTTTT. It specifies CASSYLQAGPGELFF.

This clonotype has a count of ten or more. The rearrangement uses TRBV20-1 and TRBJ1-5, with D possibly TRBD1 on 5 matching bases. Trimming took off 3 bases at V and 4 bases at J, with 13 bases between the two ends. From germline, CDR1 is DFQATT and CDR2 SNEGSKA (reference sequence). This CDR3 comprises 14 residues. CDR3 residues: CSASGTLQNQPQHF. The CDR3 DNA is TGCAGTGCTAGCGGGACCCTCCAGAATCAGCCCCAGCATTTT.

This clonotype was found many times. The CDR3 spells CASSPFTGVNEKLFF. As DNA, the CDR3 is TGTGCCAGCAGCCCGTTCACAGGGGTTAATGAAAAACTGTTTTTT. V is TRBV7-2 and J is TRBJ1-4, with TRBD1 matching over 7 bases. CDR1 is SGHTA and CDR2 is FQGNSA in the germline V gene. CDR3 size: 15 residues. The trim removed 5 bases at V and 4 bases at J, leaving 7 bases unmatched.

This clonotype has at least ten counts. The chain recombines TRBV6-5 with TRBJ1-4; D is ambiguous. Germline-derived CDR1 and CDR2 are MNHEY and SVGAGI. The CDR3 has 14 amino acids. The V end was cut by 5 bases, the J end by 0 bases, with 7 bases between. CDR3 DNA: TGTGCCAGCAGTAGGAAAGCAACTAATGAAAAACTGTTTTTT. Amino acid sequence: CASSRKATNEKLFF.

The V gene is TRBV24-1, the J gene TRBJ2-1; 10 positions agree with TRBD1. V shed 12 bases and J 2 bases; nucleotides not matched to a gene: 3. Germline values: CDR1 KGHDR, CDR2 SFDVKD. The CDR3 has 13 amino acids. The CDR3 coding sequence is TGTGCCTCGGGACAGGGGCCCTACAATGAGCAGTTCTTC. It yields the protein CASGQGPYNEQFF.

This clonotype was detected many times. This sequence joins TRBV11-2 and TRBJ1-4; D gene ambiguous. Trimming took 3 bases from V and 0 from J, leaving 8 bases between them. This CDR3 comprises 15 residues. CDR1 SGHAT and CDR2 FQNNGV come from the germline V gene. The DNA of the CDR3 is TGTGCCAGCAGCTTCGGACTGGCAACTAATGAAAAACTGTTTTTT. Residues: CASSFGLATNEKLFF.

This clonotype was counted a few times. This chain links TRBV18 with TRBJ1-5; D gene unclear. Trimming cost V 3 bases and J 3 bases, with 6 bases left between them. The V gene's germline CDR1 is KGHSH and CDR2 LQKENI. The CDR3 has 13 amino acids. This CDR3 reads CASSPDYNQPQHF. DNA for the CDR3: TGTGCCAGCTCACCGGATTACAATCAGCCCCAGCATTTT.

This clonotype was detected ten times or more. The chain carries TRBV9 and TRBJ2-1; D not resolved. CDR1 and CDR2 (germline): SGDLS, YYNGEE. V shed 0 bases and J shed 5 bases, with 6 bases lying between them. This CDR3 comprises 13 residues. The CDR3 is CASSVVTDNEQFF. In DNA form, the CDR3 reads TGTGCCAGCAGCGTAGTAACGGACAATGAGCAGTTCTTC.

There are many counts of this clonotype. The CDR3 spells CASVREGGGAFF. The CDR3 DNA reads TGTGCCAGCGTAAGGGAAGGGGGCGGCGCTTTCTTT. V and J are TRBV12-3 or TRBV12-4 and TRBJ1-1, with 7 bases fitting TRBD1. This CDR3 region has 12 residues. Trimming removed 8 bases from V and 11 bases from J; junction bases left unmatched: 11.

This chain links TRBV2 with TRBJ1-5, with D perhaps TRBD1 (6 bases). The CDR3 extends over 14 amino acids. Trimming cost V 3 bases and J 6 bases, with 12 bases left between them. CDR1 and CDR2 (germline): SNHLY, FYNNEI. The CDR3 loop reads CASSEGGETQPQHF. DNA for the CDR3: TGTGCCAGCAGTGAGGGGGGCGAGACTCAGCCCCAGCATTTT.

This clonotype was detected ten times or more. The gene calls are TRBV10-3 and TRBJ2-1, with TRBD1 identical over 9 bases. Germline V lookup: CDR1 ENHRY, CDR2 SYGVKD. The V segment lost 8 bases and the J segment 4 bases; nucleotides outside the gene matches: 6. CDR3 length: 14 residues. CDR3 protein: CAIAGTGRYNEQFF. CDR3 sequence (DNA): TGTGCCATCGCCGGGACAGGGAGATACAATGAGCAGTTCTTC.

This clonotype has a count of ten or more. The chain links TRBV28 to TRBJ2-7, with a tentative D call TRBD1 (6 bases). V shed 4 bases and J shed 4 bases, with 14 bases lying between them. This CDR3 has 14 amino acids. Looked up from germline, CDR1 is MDHEN and CDR2 is SYDVKM. The CDR3: CASSSPGTRYEQYF. CDR3 DNA: TGTGCCAGCAGTTCCCCCGGGACAAGATACGAGCAGTACTTC.

This clonotype came up many times. V gene TRBV27 combines with J gene TRBJ2-1; 11 positions match TRBD1. V lost 7 bases to trimming and J lost 9 bases; unmatched junction nucleotides: 5. Germline assignment: CDR1 MNHEY and CDR2 SMNVEV (reference sequence). CDR3 size: 13 residues. The DNA for the CDR3 is TGTGCCAGCATTAGGACAGGGGGCCGTGAGCAGTTCTTC. The encoded protein is CASIRTGGREQFF.

V usage is TRBV20-1 and J usage is TRBJ1-1; TRBD1 is a possible D gene (6 bases). Trimming took 3 bases from V and 7 from J, leaving 12 bases between them. This CDR3 contains 12 residues. The germline V gene has CDR1 DFQATT and CDR2 SNEGSKA (reference sequence). CDR3 sequence (DNA): TGCAGTGCTAGTTCGACAGGAGTTGAAGCTTTCTTT. This encodes CSASSTGVEAFF.

In this sample, this clonotype turned up a few times. The V gene is TRBV5-1, the J gene TRBJ2-1; D is unclear. The germline V gene encodes CDR1 SGHRS and CDR2 YFSETQ. V was trimmed by 0 bases and J by 8 bases, leaving 9 bases between them. The CDR3 contains 13 residues. As DNA, the CDR3 is TGCGCCAGCAGCTTGGTAGGAGCTGATGAGCAGTTCTTC. It specifies CASSLVGADEQFF.

This chain links TRBV5-1 with TRBJ2-3; the D call may be TRBD1 or TRBD2 (6 bases each). Germline V CDR1 and CDR2: SGHRS, YFSETQ. The ends were cut back, 0 bases at V and 9 bases at J, with 11 bases in the middle. This CDR3 has 13 residues. CDR3 residues: CASSLAGGQTQYF. CDR3 DNA sequence: TGCGCCAGCAGCTTGGCCGGGGGCCAGACGCAGTATTTT. Using reference TRBV5-1 and TRBJ2-3 for the parts outside the CDR3, the full variable domain is KAGVTQTPRYLIKTRGQQVTLSCSPISGHRSVSWYQQTPGQGLQFLFEYFSETQRNKGNFPGRFSGRQFSNSRSEMNVSTLELGDSALYLCASSLAGGQTQYFGPGTRLTVL.

V and J are TRBV5-1 and TRBJ2-3; no definite D call. The CDR3 runs 14 residues. CDR1 and CDR2 (germline): SGHRS, YFSETQ. V gave up 0 bases and J gave up 6 bases, with 11 bases separating them. CDR3 bases: TGCGCCAGCAGCTTGGCCCAGGCGCGGGATACGCAGTATTTT. This sequence encodes CASSLAQARDTQYF. Together with reference TRBV5-1 and TRBJ2-3, the CDR3 gives the full variable domain: KAGVTQTPRYLIKTRGQQVTLSCSPISGHRSVSWYQQTPGQGLQFLFEYFSETQRNKGNFPGRFSGRQFSNSRSEMNVSTLELGDSALYLCASSLAQARDTQYFGPGTRLTVL.

This clonotype was picked up many times. The chain uses TRBV27 and TRBJ2-7; D may be TRBD1 (6 bases). V lost 3 bases to trimming and J lost 6 bases, with 9 bases between them. The CDR3 extends over 12 amino acids. The germline V gene has CDR1 MNHEY and CDR2 SMNVEV (reference sequence). CDR3 sequence reads: CASSFSGVEQYF. The CDR3 nucleotides are TGTGCCAGCAGTTTCTCAGGGGTCGAGCAGTACTTC.

This clonotype has just a few counts. The chain joins TRBV6-1 to TRBJ1-1; unclear D gene. The germline CDR1 and CDR2 sequences are MNHNS and SASEGT. The germline V and J ends were trimmed by 1 base and 6 bases, with 12 bases remaining between them. CDR3 size: 14 residues. The CDR3 loop is CASSEGATSAEAFF. DNA of the CDR3: TGTGCCAGCAGTGAAGGCGCAACGAGCGCTGAAGCTTTCTTT.